This TCR beta chain is from a study of cytomegalovirus exposure and HLA in healthy donors. Study-level background: Counted in an early data release were tens of millions of unique TCRs from HLA-typed donors. Findings and limits, study-wide: Later analysis indicated greater clonal expansion among HLA-associated TCR beta chains than among equally common other chains. The records held CMV serostatus as the only immune exposure information.

With regard to this clone: Its cognate antigen is unknown.

The PCR contained 60 Vbeta and 13 Jbeta primers. Generated by immunoSEQ multiplex PCR, the TCRdb table keeps only in-frame clones and is missing some. The table shows some 160,000 clones, with approximately 86% occurring only once. Germline CDR1 and CDR2: LNHDA and SQIVND (reference sequence). This CDR3 contains 15 residues. With 9 bases removed from V and 2 bases from J, the gap between germline ends came to 19 bases. The donors gave bone marrow, and they were healthy. Sequencing was performed on PBMCs. The chain is built from TRBV19 and TRBJ1-1; D is unresolved. The clonotype originates from a young woman in good health and CMV-seronegative. The CDR3 DNA reads as TGTGCCAGCTCGGGGAGGGTAGGTGGCAACACTGAAGCTTTCTTT. Its protein product is CASSGRVGGNTEAFF.